This T cell receptor (beta chain) was captured by sequencing in a study of early T cells in non-severe SARS-CoV-2 infection. V shed 6 bases and J shed 6 bases, with 11 bases lying between them. The CDR3 runs to 11 residues. Germline V gives CDR1 SQVTM, CDR2 ANQGSEA. This clonotype has at least ten counts. MiXCR, applied by TCRdb to the 5' RACE reads, yields one record per CDR3 protein. Of 60,000 to 70,000 distinct CDR3 sequences in the sample, over 4.5% were seen once. The chain joins TRBV29-1 to TRBJ1-1; D not certain. Sequencing input: whole blood. This TCR was sampled from an adult who was a healthcare worker with PCR-confirmed SARS-CoV-2 infection or an uninfected control (not recorded which). CDR3 DNA: TGCAGCGTGGCCCTAGACCCTGAAGCTTTCTTT. Amino acids: CSVALDPEAFF.